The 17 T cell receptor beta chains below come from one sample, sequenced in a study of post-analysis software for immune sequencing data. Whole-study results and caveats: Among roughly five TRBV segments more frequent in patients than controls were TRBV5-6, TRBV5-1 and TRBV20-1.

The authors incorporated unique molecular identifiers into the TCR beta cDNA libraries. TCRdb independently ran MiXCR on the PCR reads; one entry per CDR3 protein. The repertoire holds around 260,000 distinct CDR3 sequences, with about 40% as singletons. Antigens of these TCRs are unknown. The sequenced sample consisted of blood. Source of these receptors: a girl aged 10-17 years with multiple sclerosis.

The CDR3: CSVERGQVQNIQYF. Here the CDR3 DNA reads TGCAGCGTTGAAAGGGGACAGGTCCAAAACATTCAGTACTTC. The gene calls are TRBV29-1 and TRBJ2-4, with 8 bases matching TRBD1. The trim removed 2 bases at V and 5 bases at J, leaving 5 bases unmatched. This CDR3 is 14 amino acids long. The germline V gene has CDR1 SQVTM and CDR2 ANQGSEA. Full variable domain (rest looked up from reference TRBV29-1 and TRBJ2-4): SAVISQKPSRDICQRGTSLTIQCQVDSQVTMMFWYRQQPGQSLTLIATANQGSEATYESGFVIDKFPISRPNLTFSTLTVSNMSPEDSSIYLCSVERGQVQNIQYFGAGTRLSVL.

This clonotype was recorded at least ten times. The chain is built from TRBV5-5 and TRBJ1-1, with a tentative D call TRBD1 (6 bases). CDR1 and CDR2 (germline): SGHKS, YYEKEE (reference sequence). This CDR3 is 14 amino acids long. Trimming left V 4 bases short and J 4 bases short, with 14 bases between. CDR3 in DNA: TGTGCCAGCAGCCAAATCAGGGGTGGCACTGAAGCTTTCTTT. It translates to CASSQIRGGTEAFF.

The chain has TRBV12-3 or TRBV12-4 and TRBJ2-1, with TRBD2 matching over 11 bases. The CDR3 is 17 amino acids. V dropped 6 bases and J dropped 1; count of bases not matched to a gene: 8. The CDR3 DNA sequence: TGTGCCAGCAGCACGCAGCCTAGCGGGGGGTCCTACAATGAGCAGTTCTTC. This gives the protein CASSTQPSGGSYNEQFF.

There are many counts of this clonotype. The CDR3 DNA reads as TGTGCCAGCAGCCCTAGGACTAGCGGGAGAGCGGCAGATACGCAGTATTTT. This translates into CASSPRTSGRAADTQYF. V is TRBV7-3 and J is TRBJ2-3; the match to TRBD2 covers 13 bases. V was pared by 5 bases and J by 4 bases, with 9 bases of the junction left unmatched. CDR1 is SGHTA, CDR2 FQGTGA, per germline. There are 17 residues in the CDR3.

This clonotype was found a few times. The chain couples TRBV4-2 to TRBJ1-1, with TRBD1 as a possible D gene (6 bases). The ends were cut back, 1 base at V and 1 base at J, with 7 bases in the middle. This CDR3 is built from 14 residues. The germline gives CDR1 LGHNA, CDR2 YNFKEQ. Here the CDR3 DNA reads TGTGCCAGCAGCCAAGGACAGGCGAACACTGAAGCTTTCTTT. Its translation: CASSQGQANTEAFF.

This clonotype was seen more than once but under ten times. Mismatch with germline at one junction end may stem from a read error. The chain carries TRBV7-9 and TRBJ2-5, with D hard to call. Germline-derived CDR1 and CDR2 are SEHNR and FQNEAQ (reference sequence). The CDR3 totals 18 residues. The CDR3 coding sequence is TGTGCCAGCAGCCCCCCCGCAATGGGCGGAGCTACTCAAGAGGCCCAGTACTTC. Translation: CASSPPAMGGATQEAQYF.

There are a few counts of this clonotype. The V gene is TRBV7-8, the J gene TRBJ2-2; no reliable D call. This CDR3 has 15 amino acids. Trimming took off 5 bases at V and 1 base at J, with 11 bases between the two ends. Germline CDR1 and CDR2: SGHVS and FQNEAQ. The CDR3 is CASSRHRWNTGELFF. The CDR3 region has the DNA TGTGCCAGCAGCCGTCATCGTTGGAACACCGGGGAGCTGTTTTTT.

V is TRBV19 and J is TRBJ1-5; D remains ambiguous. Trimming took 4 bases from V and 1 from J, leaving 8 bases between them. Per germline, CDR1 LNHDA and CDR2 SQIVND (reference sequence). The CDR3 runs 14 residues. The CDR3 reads CASSTSGSNQPQHF. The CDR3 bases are TGTGCCAGTAGTACTTCGGGGAGCAATCAGCCCCAGCATTTT.

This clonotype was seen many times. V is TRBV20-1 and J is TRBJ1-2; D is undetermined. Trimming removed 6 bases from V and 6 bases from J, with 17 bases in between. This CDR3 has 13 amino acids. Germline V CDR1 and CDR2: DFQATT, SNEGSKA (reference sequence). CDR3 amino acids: CSALVVGRDGYTF. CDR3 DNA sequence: TGCAGTGCCCTGGTCGTAGGGCGGGATGGCTACACCTTC.

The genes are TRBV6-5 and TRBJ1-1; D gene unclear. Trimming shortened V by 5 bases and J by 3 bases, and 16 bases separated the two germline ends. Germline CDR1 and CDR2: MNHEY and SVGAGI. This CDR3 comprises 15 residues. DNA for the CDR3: TGTGCCAGCAGTGGCGTTTCGGGGATGGACACTGAAGCTTTCTTT. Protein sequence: CASSGVSGMDTEAFF.

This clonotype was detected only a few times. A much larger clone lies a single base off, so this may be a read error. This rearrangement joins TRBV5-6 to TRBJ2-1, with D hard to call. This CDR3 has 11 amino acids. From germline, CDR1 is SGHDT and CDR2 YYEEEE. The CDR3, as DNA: TGTGCCAGCAGCTTGGACAATGAGCAGGTCTTC. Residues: CASSLDNEQVF.

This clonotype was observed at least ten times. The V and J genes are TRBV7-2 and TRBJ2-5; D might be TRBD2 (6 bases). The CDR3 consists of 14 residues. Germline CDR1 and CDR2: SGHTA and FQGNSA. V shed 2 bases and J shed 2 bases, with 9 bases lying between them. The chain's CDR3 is CASSLRGLQETQYF. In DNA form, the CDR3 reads TGTGCCAGCAGCTTAAGGGGACTGCAAGAGACCCAGTACTTC.

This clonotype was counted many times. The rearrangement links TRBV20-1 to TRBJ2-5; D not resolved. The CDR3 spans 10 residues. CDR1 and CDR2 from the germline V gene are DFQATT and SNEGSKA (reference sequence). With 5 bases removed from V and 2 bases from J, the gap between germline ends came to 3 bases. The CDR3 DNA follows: TGCAGTGCTTCTCAAGAGACCCAGTACTTC. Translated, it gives CSASQETQYF.

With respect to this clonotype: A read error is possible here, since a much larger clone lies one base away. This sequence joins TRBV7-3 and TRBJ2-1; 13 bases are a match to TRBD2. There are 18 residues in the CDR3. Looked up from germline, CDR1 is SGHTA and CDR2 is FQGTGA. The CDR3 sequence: CASNLRLAGGSTYNEQFF. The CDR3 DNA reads TGTGCCAGCAACTTACGACTAGCGGGAGGTTCAACCTACAATGAGCAGTTCTTC.

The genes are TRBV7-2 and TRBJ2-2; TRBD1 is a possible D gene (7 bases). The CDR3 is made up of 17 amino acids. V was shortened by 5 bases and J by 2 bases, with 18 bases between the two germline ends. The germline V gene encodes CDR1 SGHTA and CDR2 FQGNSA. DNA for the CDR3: TGTGCCAGCAGCCCGTCGACAGGGAGGCATAACACCGGGGAGCTGTTTTTT. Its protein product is CASSPSTGRHNTGELFF.

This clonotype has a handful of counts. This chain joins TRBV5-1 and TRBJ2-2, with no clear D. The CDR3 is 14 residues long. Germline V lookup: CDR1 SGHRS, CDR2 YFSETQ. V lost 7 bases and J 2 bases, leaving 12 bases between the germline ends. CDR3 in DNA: TGCGCCAGCTCGCGGAGCCAAAACACCGGGGAGCTGTTTTTT. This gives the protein CASSRSQNTGELFF.

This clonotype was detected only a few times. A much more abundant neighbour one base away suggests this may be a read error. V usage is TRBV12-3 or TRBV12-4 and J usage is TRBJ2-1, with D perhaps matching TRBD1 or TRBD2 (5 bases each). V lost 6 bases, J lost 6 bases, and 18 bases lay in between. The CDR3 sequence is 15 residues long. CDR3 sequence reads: CASSTGTGSRNEQFF. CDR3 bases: TGTGCCAGCAGCACCGGGACGGGGTCCCGCAATGAGCAGTTCTTC.